The 26 T cell receptor beta chains below were found in one sample sequenced in a study of cytomegalovirus exposure and HLA in healthy donors. It was with 60 Vbeta and 13 Jbeta primers that the PCR ran. The table came from immunoSEQ multiplex PCR; TCRdb's copy has only in-frame clones and leaves some out. The data contain over 85,000 clones, less than 85% of them singletons. The source material was PBMCs. These receptors were obtained from a man in his thirties or forties in good health and CMV-seropositive.

The V and J genes are TRBV9 and TRBJ2-1, with D possibly matching TRBD1 (6 bases). This CDR3 is built from 16 residues. V shed 4 bases and J shed 0 bases, with 14 bases lying between them. Germline V gives CDR1 SGDLS, CDR2 YYNGEE. The CDR3 sequence is CASSPTGQNSYNEQFF. CDR3 bases: TGTGCCAGCAGCCCGACGGGACAAAACTCCTACAATGAGCAGTTCTTC.

This chain links TRBV6-5 with TRBJ2-7; 8 bases map to TRBD1. Germline loops: CDR1 MNHEY, CDR2 SVGAGI. The junction had 2 bases not matched to a gene; V was cut back by 7 bases and J by 3 bases. The CDR3 runs to 12 residues. In DNA, the CDR3 is TGTGCCAGCACCGACAGGGGCTACGAGCAGTACTTC. Translation gives CASTDRGYEQYF.

The chain links TRBV6-5 to TRBJ2-5; tentatively, D is TRBD1 (5 bases). Trimming pared 4 bases from V and 5 bases from J, leaving 14 bases between. The germline V gene encodes CDR1 MNHEY and CDR2 SVGAGI. This CDR3 has 14 amino acids. CDR3 sequence (DNA): TGTGCCAGCAGTTTAGGGGCCACCGGGGAGACCCAGTACTTC. Its protein is CASSLGATGETQYF.

The V call is TRBV19, the J call TRBJ2-7; D possibly corresponds to TRBD2 (6 bases). CDR3 length: 11 amino acids. The germline CDR1 and CDR2 sequences are LNHDA and SQIVND (reference sequence). V gave up 5 bases and J gave up 4 bases, with 6 bases separating them. The CDR3 here is CASSGGYEQYF. The CDR3, as DNA: TGTGCCAGTAGTGGGGGGTACGAGCAGTACTTC.

This chain connects TRBV4-3 to TRBJ1-2; D is undetermined. This CDR3 region has 16 residues. Germline V gene lookup returns CDR1 LGHNA and CDR2 YSLEER. V was clipped by 0 bases and J by 4 bases, with 15 bases between them. The CDR3, as DNA: TGCGCCAGCAGCCAAGATCTGGGATCCCGGGGCTATGGCTACACCTTC. It yields the protein CASSQDLGSRGYGYTF.

This chain joins TRBV5-1 and TRBJ1-1; the D is unclear. Germline-derived CDR1 and CDR2 are SGHRS and YFSETQ. CDR3 length: 13 residues. The V and J ends lost 5 bases and 0 bases respectively, with 8 bases between them. The CDR3 protein is CASSSGMNTEAFF. The CDR3, as DNA: TGCGCCAGCAGTTCAGGCATGAACACTGAAGCTTTCTTT.

The CDR3 coding sequence is TGTGCCAGCAGCTCTAGCGGGGGGGCAGGTGAGCAGTTCTTC. As protein: CASSSSGGAGEQFF. The rearrangement links TRBV11-3 to TRBJ2-1, with 12 bases fitting TRBD2. With V trimmed by 4 bases and J by 9 bases, 4 bases remained unmatched. The germline gives CDR1 SGHNT, CDR2 YENEEA. CDR3 length: 14 amino acids. The full variable domain, rest sourced from reference TRBV11-3 and TRBJ2-1, is EAGVVQSPRYKIIEKKQPVAFWCNPISGHNTLYWYLQNLGQGPELLIRYENEEAVDDSQLPKDRFSAERLKGVDSTLKIQPAELGDSAVYLCASSSSGGAGEQFFGPGTRLTVL.

This clone was observed a few times. The genes are TRBV5-1 and TRBJ2-2, with D tentatively TRBD2 (6 bases). The ends were cut back, 4 bases at V and 2 bases at J, with 21 bases in the middle. The CDR3 length is 18 residues. In germline, CDR1 is SGHRS, CDR2 YFSETQ. The CDR3 loop is CASSPRGSGQINTGELFF. CDR3 coding DNA: TGCGCCAGCAGCCCCCGGGGAAGCGGGCAGATCAACACCGGGGAGCTGTTTTTT. Together with reference TRBV5-1 and TRBJ2-2, the CDR3 gives the full variable domain: KAGVTQTPRYLIKTRGQQVTLSCSPISGHRSVSWYQQTPGQGLQFLFEYFSETQRNKGNFPGRFSGRQFSNSRSEMNVSTLELGDSALYLCASSPRGSGQINTGELFFGEGSRLTVL.

Turning to this clone: The junction departs from the called germline gene at one end, perhaps through a read error. The V and J genes are TRBV6-5 and TRBJ1-6; D possibly corresponds to TRBD1 (6 bases). Germline assignment: CDR1 MNHEY and CDR2 SVGAGI. The CDR3 sequence is 11 residues long. CDR3 sequence: CASRTGSLLHF. The CDR3 DNA reads TGTGCCAGCAGGACAGGTTCACTCCTCCACTTT.

The rearrangement links TRBV29-1 to TRBJ2-3, with D possibly being TRBD2 (6 bases). The germline gives CDR1 SQVTM, CDR2 ANQGSEA. The length of the CDR3 is 13 residues. The V end was cut by 1 base, the J end by 2 bases, with 7 bases between. CDR3 in amino acids: CSVEGGATDTQYF. The CDR3 region has the DNA TGCAGCGTTGAAGGCGGGGCCACAGATACGCAGTATTTT.

This clone was seen just once. The J gene is TRBJ2-3, the V gene TRBV4-3, with 15 nucleotides matching TRBD2. Per the germline V gene, CDR1 is LGHNA and CDR2 is YSLEER. J was trimmed by 4 bases and V by 4 bases; bases with no gene match: 15. The CDR3 runs to 20 residues. CDR3 loop: CASSRGLGLAGGQGADTQYF. As DNA, the CDR3 is TGCGCCAGCAGCCGGGGTTTAGGACTAGCGGGGGGGCAGGGGGCAGATACGCAGTATTTT.

The rearrangement joins TRBV28 to TRBJ1-5, with 7 bases matching TRBD1. The CDR3 extends over 15 amino acids. Germline CDR1 and CDR2: MDHEN and SYDVKM. Trimming took 2 bases from V and 2 from J; bases not matched to a gene: 3. CDR3 nucleotide sequence: TGTGCCAGCAGTTTAACCGGACAGGGCAATCAGCCCCAGCATTTT. Translated, it gives CASSLTGQGNQPQHF.

The rearrangement joins TRBV29-1 to TRBJ2-7, with a possible D match to TRBD2 (5 bases). V lost 4 bases, J lost 3 bases, and 13 bases lay in between. The CDR3 has 13 amino acids. Germline values: CDR1 SQVTM, CDR2 ANQGSEA. DNA for the CDR3: TGCAGCGTTGGGCGAGGGCAGAGCTACGAGCAGTACTTC. Translating gives CSVGRGQSYEQYF.

This clone came up once. The rearrangement uses TRBV14 and TRBJ2-1, with 12 nucleotides matching TRBD2. V lost 4 bases to trimming and J lost 10 bases; unmatched junction nucleotides: 5. The CDR3 contains 14 residues. Germline-derived CDR1 and CDR2 are SGHDN and FVKESK. This CDR3 is CASSRLAGGREQFF. CDR3 DNA sequence: TGTGCCAGCAGCCGGCTAGCGGGGGGGCGGGAGCAGTTCTTC. The complete variable domain, with remaining parts taken from reference TRBV14 and TRBJ2-1, reads EAGVTQFPSHSVIEKGQTVTLRCDPISGHDNLYWYRRVMGKEIKFLLHFVKESKQDESGMPNNRFLAERTGGTYSTLKVQPAELEDSGVYFCASSRLAGGREQFFGPGTRLTVL.

The genes are TRBV2 and TRBJ1-2; possible D gene TRBD1, 5 bases. Trimming took 2 bases from V and 2 from J, leaving 9 bases between them. The germline V gene has CDR1 SNHLY and CDR2 FYNNEI. This CDR3 has 14 amino acids. CDR3 coding DNA: TGTGCCAGCAGTGAAAAGGGGAAGAACTATGGCTACACCTTC. Its translation is CASSEKGKNYGYTF.

The chain links TRBV4-1 to TRBJ2-5, with D possibly being TRBD1 (5 bases). The V gene's germline CDR1 is MGHRA and CDR2 YSYEKL. The CDR3 totals 16 residues. V was trimmed by 1 base and J by 5 bases, leaving 17 bases between them. The CDR3 bases are TGCGCCAGCAGCCAAGGAACTGGTCAGGGCAGGGAGACCCAGTACTTC. It yields the protein CASSQGTGQGRETQYF.

The rearrangement links TRBV28 to TRBJ2-1, with a tentative D call TRBD2 (6 bases). The CDR3 sequence is 13 residues long. Germline V gene data show CDR1 as MDHEN and CDR2 as SYDVKM. Deletions cut 8 bases from V and 0 bases from J, with 8 bases between. The chain's CDR3 is CASGLYSYNEQFF. The CDR3 coding sequence is TGTGCCAGCGGACTATACTCCTACAATGAGCAGTTCTTC.

J is TRBJ1-1 and V is TRBV29-1; D is uncertain. The germline V gene has CDR1 SQVTM and CDR2 ANQGSEA. The CDR3 length is 10 residues. Between the trimmed V and J ends, which lost 4 bases and 8 bases, there was a span of 8 bases. The CDR3 reads CSVAVVEAFF. Written as DNA, the CDR3 is TGCAGCGTTGCGGTCGTAGAAGCTTTCTTT.

The rearrangement links TRBV13 to TRBJ1-4, with D possibly TRBD1 on 5 matching bases. Trimming pared 5 bases from V and 5 bases from J, leaving 18 bases between. The CDR3 consists of 16 residues. CDR1 and CDR2 (germline): PRHDT, FYEKMQ (reference sequence). CDR3 nucleotides: TGTGCCAGCAGCCCTGGGGCCGAGGGACTAAATGAAAAACTGTTTTTT. Protein product: CASSPGAEGLNEKLFF.

The chain joins TRBV2 to TRBJ2-7, with D unresolved. V dropped 1 base and J dropped 3 bases, with 4 bases sitting between them. The CDR3 loop spans 12 amino acids. Germline-derived CDR1 and CDR2 are SNHLY and FYNNEI. DNA for the CDR3: TGTGCCAGCAGTGAAGGTAGCTACGAGCAGTACTTC. Translating gives CASSEGSYEQYF.

This clone showed up just a few times. V usage is TRBV7-8 and J usage is TRBJ1-6; D perhaps matches TRBD1 (5 bases). Per germline, CDR1 SGHVS and CDR2 FQNEAQ. The CDR3 length is 13 residues. Deletions cut 11 bases from V and 10 bases from J, with 18 bases between. The CDR3 protein is CAVAGGEHSPLHF. The CDR3 DNA reads TGTGCCGTAGCCGGAGGGGAGCACTCACCCCTCCACTTT.

In DNA form, the CDR3 reads TGTGCCAGCAGCTTAGCCTTGGGGCCCACCGGGGAGCTGTTTTTT. This codes for CASSLALGPTGELFF. The chain is built from TRBV7-6 and TRBJ2-2, with D maybe TRBD1 (5 bases). V gave up 0 bases and J gave up 4 bases, with 9 bases separating them. The CDR3 has 15 amino acids. Germline V lookup: CDR1 SGHVS, CDR2 FNYEAQ.

This chain joins TRBV10-3 and TRBJ2-7; 10 bases are shared with TRBD1. The germline CDR1 and CDR2 sequences are ENHRY and SYGVKD. V gave up 4 bases and J gave up 4 bases; unmatched junction bases: 4. CDR3 length equals 14 residues. DNA for the CDR3: TGTGCCATCAGTGTCGGGACAGGGGATTACGAGCAGTACTTC. This translates into CAISVGTGDYEQYF.

The chain carries TRBV7-6 and TRBJ2-3; a weak D match, TRBD2 (6 bases). From germline, CDR1 is SGHVS and CDR2 FNYEAQ. V lost 7 bases and J lost 8, with 22 bases in between. The CDR3 runs to 15 residues. As DNA, the CDR3 is TGTGCCAGCACACCGGGAGACCTCGGTCTCGGTACGCAGTATTTT. Encoded protein: CASTPGDLGLGTQYF.

This chain links TRBV7-9 with TRBJ1-5; unclear D gene. Per the germline V gene, CDR1 is SEHNR and CDR2 is FQNEAQ (reference sequence). The length of the CDR3 is 16 residues. V was clipped by 0 bases and J by 0 bases, with 9 bases between them. CDR3 bases: TGTGCCAGCAGCTTAGCGAGCGGGTTTAGCAATCAGCCCCAGCATTTT. Its translation is CASSLASGFSNQPQHF.

This clone was seen a single time. This CDR3 reads CASSAVLPTGELFF. For the CDR3, the DNA is TGCGCCAGCAGCGCTGTACTTCCCACCGGGGAGCTGTTTTTT. The genes are TRBV5-1 and TRBJ2-2; the D is unclear. V lost 4 bases and J lost 4, with 11 bases in between. The CDR3 covers 14 residues. Germline CDR1 and CDR2: SGHRS and YFSETQ.